These 29 T cell receptor beta chains were sequenced from one sample in a study of shared clonotypes between healthy human individuals. Here immunoSEQ multiplex PCR was the method, and the copy in TCRdb shows in-frame clones only, minus some. Of roughly 2.2 million clones detected, 90% to 95% appear once; the ten largest clones hold 0.3% to 0.4%. Source material: naive CD4+ T cells from PBMCs. Subset reported: CD45RA+ positively selected. The receptor source for this set is a man younger than 35 in good health. Some clones in this sample may be carry-over from other donors' samples.

The chain carries TRBV19 and TRBJ2-2; maybe TRBD2 (5 bases). The CDR3 extends over 19 amino acids. The germline V gene has CDR1 LNHDA and CDR2 SQIVND (reference sequence). V was clipped by 6 bases and J by 2 bases, with 25 bases between them. CDR3 residues: CASSPLRGDRSTNTGELFF. The CDR3, as DNA: TGTGCCAGTAGCCCCTTACGGGGAGATCGGTCGACAAACACCGGGGAGCTGTTTTTT.

The J gene is TRBJ1-4, the V gene TRBV7-9; maybe TRBD1 (5 bases). V lost 10 bases to trimming and J lost 5 bases, with 20 bases between them. The CDR3 extends over 15 amino acids. The germline V gene encodes CDR1 SEHNR and CDR2 FQNEAQ (reference sequence). CDR3 sequence: CAINSGTRLNEKLFF. The CDR3 bases are TGTGCCATAAACTCCGGGACGCGGTTAAATGAAAAACTGTTTTTT.

The chain uses TRBV2 and TRBJ1-6, with TRBD1 identical over 7 bases. Germline CDR1 and CDR2: SNHLY and FYNNEI. The CDR3 totals 14 residues. The V and J ends lost 6 bases and 10 bases, in that order; junction bases with no gene match: 9. The CDR3 DNA reads as TGTGCCAGCAGAGCCGGACAGGTGAAGTCACCCCTCCACTTT. Its protein is CASRAGQVKSPLHF.

The gene calls are TRBV5-1 and TRBJ1-2; possibly TRBD1 for D (5 bases). This CDR3 region has 15 residues. Germline V gives CDR1 SGHRS, CDR2 YFSETQ. V was cut by 0 bases and J by 1 base, with 10 bases left in between. CDR3 sequence: CASSLVAQGNYGYTF. CDR3 in DNA: TGCGCCAGCAGCTTGGTCGCCCAGGGTAACTATGGCTACACCTTC. Drawing the rest from reference TRBV5-1 and TRBJ1-2, the complete variable domain is KAGVTQTPRYLIKTRGQQVTLSCSPISGHRSVSWYQQTPGQGLQFLFEYFSETQRNKGNFPGRFSGRQFSNSRSEMNVSTLELGDSALYLCASSLVAQGNYGYTFGSGTRLTVV.

The chain has TRBV28 and TRBJ2-2; D not certain. The CDR3 spans 15 residues. Germline V gene lookup returns CDR1 MDHEN and CDR2 SYDVKM. V was clipped by 6 bases and J by 6 bases, with 17 bases between them. The CDR3 reads CASRPITLWAGELFF. For the CDR3, the DNA is TGTGCCAGCAGACCAATCACATTGTGGGCCGGGGAGCTGTTTTTT.

In this sample, this clone turned up once. The chain has TRBV5-1 and TRBJ1-4; possibly TRBD1 for D (5 bases). The germline V gene encodes CDR1 SGHRS and CDR2 YFSETQ. The V gene lost 0 bases and the J gene lost 0 bases, with 9 bases spanning the gap. This CDR3 is built from 16 residues. CDR3 sequence reads: CASSLGRDATNEKLFF. The DNA of the CDR3 is TGCGCCAGCAGCTTGGGCAGGGACGCAACTAATGAAAAACTGTTTTTT.

The chain couples TRBV6-8 to TRBJ2-7, with D hard to call. Germline CDR1 and CDR2: MNHGY and SAAAGT. The CDR3 extends over 8 amino acids. V was trimmed by 10 bases and J by 6 bases, leaving 4 bases between them. The CDR3 spells CAKGEQYF. The CDR3 DNA follows: TGTGCCAAGGGCGAGCAGTACTTC.

The V call is TRBV7-8, the J call TRBJ1-2; D gene ambiguous. V shed 1 base and J shed 3 bases, with 12 bases lying between them. Germline CDR1 reads SGHVS; CDR2 reads FQNEAQ. The CDR3 totals 15 residues. As DNA, the CDR3 is TGTGCCAGCAGCTTAGTAAGGTTCGCTGACTATGGCTACACCTTC. The encoded protein is CASSLVRFADYGYTF.

The chain couples TRBV2 to TRBJ1-1; TRBD1 matches at 7 bases. There are 12 residues in the CDR3. In germline, CDR1 is SNHLY, CDR2 FYNNEI. V lost 4 bases, J lost 10 bases, and 6 bases stayed unmatched. The CDR3 DNA follows: TGTGCCAGCAGTGCCCTAGACAGGGTAGCTTTCTTT. Translating gives CASSALDRVAFF.

This clone was observed a few times. The J gene is TRBJ1-1, the V gene TRBV7-9, with 7 bases aligning to TRBD1. The CDR3 totals 11 residues. Per germline, CDR1 SEHNR and CDR2 FQNEAQ (reference sequence). V lost 5 bases to trimming and J lost 8 bases; unmatched junction nucleotides: 2. CDR3 residues: CASSPTGEAFF. The CDR3 DNA follows: TGTGCCAGCAGCCCGACAGGGGAAGCTTTCTTT.

Note on this clone: This same CDR3 is encoded by further DNA sequences in the sample. The CDR3 loop reads CASSRSSTDTQYF. CDR3 coding DNA: TGTGCCAGCAGTCGTTCGAGCACAGATACGCAGTATTTT. The J gene is TRBJ2-3, the V gene TRBV5-4, with D unclear. Trimming took 5 bases from V and 0 from J, leaving 7 bases between them. The CDR3 length is 13 residues. The germline V gene encodes CDR1 SGHNT and CDR2 YYREEE (reference sequence). Drawing the rest from reference TRBV5-4 and TRBJ2-3, the complete variable domain is ETGVTQSPTHLIKTRGQQVTLRCSSQSGHNTVSWYQQALGQGPQFIFQYYREEENGRGNFPPRFSGLQFPNYSSELNVNALELDDSALYLCASSRSSTDTQYFGPGTRLTVL.

The chain has TRBV10-3 and TRBJ2-7; possibly TRBD1 for D (5 bases). There are 17 residues in the CDR3. V lost 5 bases, J lost 1 base, and 21 bases lay in between. Germline loops: CDR1 ENHRY, CDR2 SYGVKD. CDR3 DNA: TGTGCCATCAGTCCCGGCCGGACGGGCGCAGGGTCCTACGAGCAGTACTTC. Amino acid sequence: CAISPGRTGAGSYEQYF.

The chain has TRBV5-1 and TRBJ1-1, with D perhaps matching TRBD1 (5 bases). The CDR3 runs 13 residues. The germline gives CDR1 SGHRS, CDR2 YFSETQ. The ends were cut back, 4 bases at V and 4 bases at J, with 11 bases in the middle. The CDR3 sequence: CASSPVGGTEAFF. CDR3 coding DNA: TGCGCCAGCAGCCCGGTCGGGGGCACTGAAGCTTTCTTT.

Concerning this clone: Within the sample, other DNA sequences also encode this same CDR3. The genes are TRBV5-4 and TRBJ2-7; D gene ambiguous. The ends were cut back, 2 bases at V and 4 bases at J, with 10 bases in the middle. The CDR3 extends over 13 amino acids. CDR1 and CDR2 from the germline V gene are SGHNT and YYREEE (reference sequence). The DNA for the CDR3 is TGTGCCAGCAGCTTTCCACACTCATACGAGCAGTACTTC. It encodes CASSFPHSYEQYF. The variable domain in full, completed from reference TRBV5-4 and TRBJ2-7, reads ETGVTQSPTHLIKTRGQQVTLRCSSQSGHNTVSWYQQALGQGPQFIFQYYREEENGRGNFPPRFSGLQFPNYSSELNVNALELDDSALYLCASSFPHSYEQYFGPGTRLTVT.

Note on this clone: Other DNA sequences in the same sample also yield this CDR3. The V call is TRBV5-1, the J call TRBJ2-5, with 9 bases matching TRBD1. The CDR3 spans 13 residues. Germline trimming cut 5 bases from V and 5 bases from J; bases unmatched to any gene: 4. CDR1 is SGHRS, CDR2 YFSETQ, per germline. CDR3 region: CASRQGAEETQYF. As DNA, the CDR3 is TGCGCCAGCAGACAGGGGGCGGAGGAGACCCAGTACTTC.

The genes are TRBV7-9 and TRBJ2-7; 8 bases align to TRBD1. V dropped 5 bases and J dropped 2; count of bases not matched to a gene: 14. The CDR3 extends over 17 amino acids. CDR1 and CDR2 from the germline V gene are SEHNR and FQNEAQ (reference sequence). In DNA, the CDR3 is TGTGCCAGCAGCGATAGGAACCGGGACAGGTCCCCCTACGAGCAGTACTTC. This codes for CASSDRNRDRSPYEQYF. Filled out from reference TRBV7-9 and TRBJ2-7, the complete variable domain reads DTGVSQNPRHKITKRGQNVTFRCDPISEHNRLYWYRQTLGQGPEFLTYFQNEAQLEKSRLLSDRFSAERPKGSFSTLEIQRTEQGDSAMYLCASSDRNRDRSPYEQYFGPGTRLTVT.

The chain couples TRBV5-1 to TRBJ2-7; D is unclear. Trimming cost V 4 bases and J 0 bases, with 14 bases left between them. Germline V gives CDR1 SGHRS, CDR2 YFSETQ. The CDR3 has 15 residues. The CDR3 coding sequence is TGCGCCAGCAGCCCCTTTGGCGCGACCTCCTACGAGCAGTACTTC. Amino acids: CASSPFGATSYEQYF.

The rearrangement joins TRBV19 to TRBJ1-1; unclear D gene. This CDR3 spans 13 amino acids. Germline V gives CDR1 LNHDA, CDR2 SQIVND (reference sequence). V lost 4 bases, J lost 0 bases, and 6 bases lay in between. CDR3 DNA sequence: TGTGCCAGTAGTACACCGTTGAACACTGAAGCTTTCTTT. This sequence encodes CASSTPLNTEAFF.

V and J are TRBV15 and TRBJ1-4; maybe TRBD1 (5 bases). Looked up from germline, CDR1 is LNHNV and CDR2 is YYDKDF (reference sequence). V was clipped by 0 bases and J by 14 bases, with 13 bases between them. The CDR3 consists of 13 residues. CDR3 DNA sequence: TGTGCCACCAGCAGAGATCGTCGGGGGGTCCTGTTTTTT. It translates to CATSRDRRGVLFF. Looking up the rest from reference TRBV15 and TRBJ1-4 gives the full variable domain: DAMVIQNPRYQVTQFGKPVTLSCSQTLNHNVMYWYQQKSSQAPKLLFHYYDKDFNNEADTPDNFQSRRPNTSFCFLDIRSPGLGDTAMYLCATSRDRRGVLFFGSGTQLSVL.

Only a few counts were recorded for this clone. The J gene is TRBJ1-1, the V gene TRBV4-1; D gene uncertain. The length of the CDR3 is 14 residues. Germline values: CDR1 MGHRA, CDR2 YSYEKL. V lost 4 bases to trimming and J lost 2 bases, with 11 bases between them. CDR3 in amino acids: CASSRANPNTEAFF. The CDR3 DNA follows: TGCGCCAGCAGCCGTGCCAACCCAAACACTGAAGCTTTCTTT.

This clone was recorded once. J is TRBJ2-1 and V is TRBV7-7, with 10 bases aligning to TRBD2. Trimming cost V 1 base and J 7 bases; bases outside gene matches: 7. CDR3 length: 16 residues. Per the germline V gene, CDR1 is SSHAT and CDR2 is FNYEAQ (reference sequence). The CDR3 coding sequence is TGTGCCAGCAGCTTAGTAATCGGTAGCGGGAGGAATGAGCAGTTCTTC. Translating it yields CASSLVIGSGRNEQFF.

This rearrangement joins TRBV6-5 to TRBJ2-7; D possibly corresponds to TRBD2 (5 bases). V was clipped by 6 bases and J by 6 bases, with 18 bases between them. The germline CDR1 and CDR2 sequences are MNHEY and SVGAGI. The CDR3 contains 14 residues. CDR3 sequence: CASSQREVRGEQYF. CDR3 nucleotide sequence: TGTGCCAGCAGCCAACGCGAAGTCCGGGGCGAGCAGTACTTC.

CDR3 bases: TGTGCCAGCAGTTTATGGTTGGGCAGAGCCGTGGAGCAGTACTTC. This codes for CASSLWLGRAVEQYF. The chain uses TRBV28 and TRBJ2-7; D not resolved. The CDR3 contains 15 residues. V was cut by 0 bases and J by 7 bases, with 16 bases left in between. CDR1 is MDHEN and CDR2 is SYDVKM in the germline V gene.

The rearrangement links TRBV11-2 to TRBJ2-1; 7 bases line up with TRBD2. This CDR3 comprises 16 residues. Germline-derived CDR1 and CDR2 are SGHAT and FQNNGV. V gave up 0 bases and J gave up 5 bases; unmatched junction bases: 7. This CDR3 is CASSLDPASGDNEQFF. The CDR3 bases are TGTGCCAGCAGCTTAGATCCGGCTAGCGGAGACAATGAGCAGTTCTTC.

The V and J genes are TRBV5-1 and TRBJ2-1; 8 nucleotides agree with TRBD2. This CDR3 has 18 amino acids. Germline V gene sequence: CDR1 SGHRS, CDR2 YFSETQ. V gave up 4 bases and J gave up 4 bases; unmatched junction bases: 16. The CDR3 nucleotides read TGCGCCAGCAGCCCCGGAAACCCCGGGGGGGGCACATACAATGAGCAGTTCTTC. This translates into CASSPGNPGGGTYNEQFF. Together with reference TRBV5-1 and TRBJ2-1, the CDR3 gives the full variable domain: KAGVTQTPRYLIKTRGQQVTLSCSPISGHRSVSWYQQTPGQGLQFLFEYFSETQRNKGNFPGRFSGRQFSNSRSEMNVSTLELGDSALYLCASSPGNPGGGTYNEQFFGPGTRLTVL.

The V and J genes are TRBV6-6 and TRBJ2-1, with TRBD2 identical over 7 bases. The length of the CDR3 is 16 residues. Germline lookup yields CDR1 MNHNY and CDR2 SVGAGI (reference sequence). V lost 7 bases to trimming and J lost 7 bases; unmatched junction nucleotides: 16. The CDR3 bases are TGTGCCAGCACTCAACAACTAGCGCGGAAAAGTAATGAGCAGTTCTTC. Translation gives CASTQQLARKSNEQFF.

The rearrangement links TRBV27 to TRBJ2-7, with 11 nucleotides matching TRBD1. Looked up from germline, CDR1 is MNHEY and CDR2 is SMNVEV (reference sequence). The CDR3 consists of 20 residues. The J segment lost 6 bases and the V segment lost 5 bases, leaving 24 bases of the junction unmatched. The CDR3 loop is CASSPSPGQGGMGQGGEQYF. The CDR3 region has the DNA TGTGCCAGCAGTCCCAGCCCGGGACAGGGGGGCATGGGCCAGGGGGGCGAGCAGTACTTC.

The rearrangement links TRBV18 to TRBJ2-3; D is uncertain. Germline CDR1 KGHSH, CDR2 LQKENI. The CDR3 loop spans 15 amino acids. V lost 3 bases to trimming and J lost 2 bases, with 12 bases between them. CDR3 in amino acids: CASSPLLTNTDTQYF. CDR3 sequence (DNA): TGTGCCAGCTCACCCCTTCTAACCAACACAGATACGCAGTATTTT.

This clone was picked up one time. The chain couples TRBV15 to TRBJ2-1; 9 bases agree with TRBD2. V lost 5 bases, J lost 11 bases, and 13 bases stayed unmatched. The CDR3 runs 15 residues. Germline V lookup: CDR1 LNHNV, CDR2 YYDKDF (reference sequence). The CDR3 bases are TGTGCCACCAGCTTACCCTTAGGGCTAGCGGGAAAGCAGTTCTTC. Its protein product is CATSLPLGLAGKQFF.